The present T cell receptor (beta chain) was sequenced within a study of CD8 T cells in Susac syndrome. With random hexamers, reverse transcription was performed on about 0.5 to 1 ug of RNA. With immunoSEQ multiplex PCR, TCR beta CDR3 was amplified across 54 Vbeta and 13 Jbeta. MiXCR, run by TCRdb on the immunoSEQ multiplex PCR reads, gives a single entry per CDR3 protein. The table shows fewer than 350,000 distinct CDR3 sequences, with approximately 85% occurring only once. The CDR3 extends over 11 amino acids. V lost 1 base and J 8 bases, leaving 3 bases between the germline ends. The germline V gene encodes CDR1 MDHEN and CDR2 SYDVKM. On this clonotype: Its target is unknown.

Overall study findings and caveats: The study's TCR sequencing and HLA analysis drew on a certain number of individuals. That number was acknowledged as relatively small.

The TEMRA cells underwent FACS enrichment, while the CD8+ and CD4+ T cells underwent negative isolation. The specimen sequenced was CD8+ T cells from PBMCs. The chain recombines TRBV28 with TRBJ2-1; D ambiguous. This TCR derives from a human donor with multiple sclerosis. CDR3 loop: CASSLSHEQFF. The CDR3 DNA sequence: TGTGCCAGCAGTTTATCCCATGAGCAGTTCTTC.